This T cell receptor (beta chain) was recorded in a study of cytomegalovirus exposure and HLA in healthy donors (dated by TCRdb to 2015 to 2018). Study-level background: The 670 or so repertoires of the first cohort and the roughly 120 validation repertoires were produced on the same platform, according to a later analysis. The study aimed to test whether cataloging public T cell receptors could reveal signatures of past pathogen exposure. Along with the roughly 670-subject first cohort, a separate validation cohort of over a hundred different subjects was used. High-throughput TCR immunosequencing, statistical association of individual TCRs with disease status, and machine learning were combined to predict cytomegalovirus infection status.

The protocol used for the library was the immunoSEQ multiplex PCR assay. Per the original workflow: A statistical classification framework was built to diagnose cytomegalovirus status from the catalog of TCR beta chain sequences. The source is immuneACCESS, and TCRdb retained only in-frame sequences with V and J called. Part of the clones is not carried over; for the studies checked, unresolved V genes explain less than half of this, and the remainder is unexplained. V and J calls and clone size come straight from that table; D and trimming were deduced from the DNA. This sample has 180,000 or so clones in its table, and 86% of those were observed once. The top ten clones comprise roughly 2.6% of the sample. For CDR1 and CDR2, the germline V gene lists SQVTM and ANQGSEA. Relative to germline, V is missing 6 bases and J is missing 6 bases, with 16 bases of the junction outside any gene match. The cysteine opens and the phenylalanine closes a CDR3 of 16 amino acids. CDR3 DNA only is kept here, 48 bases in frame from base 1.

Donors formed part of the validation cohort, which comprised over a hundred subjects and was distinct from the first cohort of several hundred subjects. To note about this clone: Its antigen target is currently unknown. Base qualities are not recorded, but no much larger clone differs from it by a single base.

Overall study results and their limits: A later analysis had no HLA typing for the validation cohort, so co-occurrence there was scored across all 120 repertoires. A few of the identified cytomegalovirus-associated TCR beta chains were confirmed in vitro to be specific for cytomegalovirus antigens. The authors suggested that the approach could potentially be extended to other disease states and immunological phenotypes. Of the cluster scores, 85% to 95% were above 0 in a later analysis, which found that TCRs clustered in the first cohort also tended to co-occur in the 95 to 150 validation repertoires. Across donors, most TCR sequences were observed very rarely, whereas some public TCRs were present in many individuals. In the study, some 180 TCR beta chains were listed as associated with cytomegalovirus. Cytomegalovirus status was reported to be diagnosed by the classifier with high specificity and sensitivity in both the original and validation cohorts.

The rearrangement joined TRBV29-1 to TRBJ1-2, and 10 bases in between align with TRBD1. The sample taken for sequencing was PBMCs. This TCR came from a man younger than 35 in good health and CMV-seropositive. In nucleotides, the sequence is TGCAGCGTCCGCTTATCGGGACAGGGGAGAGGAGATGGCTACACCTTC. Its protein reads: CSVRLSGQGRGDGYTF.